This is a list of T cell receptor beta chains from one sample in a study of cytomegalovirus exposure and HLA in healthy donors. Sequencing used immunoSEQ multiplex PCR; TCRdb keeps in-frame clones, though not all of them. The repertoire holds some 150,000 clones, with roughly 77% as singletons. Sequencing was performed on PBMCs. The source is a human donor in good health. Each CDR3 is given with its conserved first and last residue. A D gene is named only where the DNA matches it firmly. Rows may omit the clone size; those that give it use once, few, many or a size class.

NA	TRBV5-8	TRBJ2-3	NA	CASSLDRDGTDTQYF	TGTGCCAGCAGCTTGGACAGGGACGGCACAGATACGCAGTATTTT
NA	TRBV19	TRBJ1-2	NA	CASNEGDSRFSYGYTF	TGTGCCAGTAACGAAGGTGACAGCCGATTCTCCTATGGCTACACCTTC
TRBD2	TRBV6-5	TRBJ2-1	NA	CASSYRWAGGPVEQFF	TGTGCCAGCAGTTACCGGTGGGCGGGAGGGCCCGTTGAGCAGTTCTTC
TRBD1	TRBV28	TRBJ2-7	NA	CASSAPGQGGNEQYF	TGTGCCAGCAGCGCTCCGGGACAGGGAGGGAACGAGCAGTACTTC
TRBD1	TRBV27	TRBJ2-3	NA	CASKGASTDTQYF	TGTGCCAGCAAGGGGGCTAGCACAGATACGCAGTATTTT
NA	TRBV27	TRBJ1-1	NA	CASIPRFATQAEAFF	TGTGCCAGCATTCCCCGGTTTGCCACGCAGGCTGAAGCTTTCTTT
NA	TRBV10-3	TRBJ2-7	few	CATMAGTGYEQYF	TGTGCCACCATGGCGGGGACCGGCTACGAGCAGTACTTC
NA	TRBV6-6	TRBJ2-1	NA	CASSYSSRERGEQFF	TGTGCCAGCAGTTACTCGAGTAGGGAACGGGGTGAGCAGTTCTTC
NA	TRBV2	TRBJ2-4	NA	CASSGQDGNIQYF	TGTGCCAGCAGTGGCCAGGATGGGAACATTCAGTACTTC
NA	TRBV5-1	TRBJ2-5	few	CASSLVYRTRIQETQYF	TGCGCCAGCAGCTTGGTCTACAGGACACGGATACAAGAGACCCAGTACTTC
NA	TRBV18	TRBJ1-2	NA	CASSSSRTRNLANYGYTF	TGTGCCAGCTCATCATCTAGGACACGCAATTTAGCTAACTATGGCTACACCTTC
NA	TRBV10-3	TRBJ2-3	NA	CAISEKVGADTQYF	TGTGCCATCAGTGAGAAGGTTGGGGCTGATACGCAGTATTTT
NA	TRBV5-6	TRBJ1-2	NA	CASSPLGGEAVGYTF	TGTGCCAGCAGCCCCCTTGGGGGGGAGGCTGTTGGCTACACCTTC
NA	TRBV19	TRBJ2-7	few	CASSPTPGTYEQYF	TGTGCCAGTAGTCCTACCCCAGGGACCTACGAGCAGTACTTC
TRBD1	TRBV7-2	TRBJ2-1	NA	CASTHPGTGKRHEQFF	TGTGCCAGTACTCACCCTGGGACAGGGAAACGTCATGAGCAGTTCTTC
NA	TRBV11-2	TRBJ2-2	NA	CASSFGGELFF	TGTGCCAGCAGCTTCGGCGGGGAGCTGTTTTTT
TRBD2	TRBV28	TRBJ2-7	NA	CASGLGLAGDEQYF	TGTGCCAGCGGTCTGGGACTAGCGGGAGACGAGCAGTACTTC
NA	TRBV29-1	TRBJ1-2	NA	CSVFGGIYGYTF	TGCAGCGTTTTTGGGGGGATCTATGGCTACACCTTC
NA	TRBV19	TRBJ1-2	NA	CASKRGTNYGYTF	TGTGCCAGTAAAAGGGGGACCAACTATGGCTACACCTTC
TRBD2	TRBV19	TRBJ2-7	NA	CASSINLLAGGHEQYF	TGTGCCAGTAGTATTAATTTGCTAGCGGGAGGGCACGAGCAGTACTTC
NA	TRBV7-9	TRBJ1-1	NA	CASSLTQGTEAFF	TGTGCCAGCAGCTTAACCCAGGGAACTGAAGCTTTCTTT
NA	TRBV28	TRBJ1-2	NA	CASSTQHYGYTF	TGTGCCAGCAGTACTCAACACTATGGCTACACCTTC
TRBD2	TRBV19	TRBJ2-1	NA	CASAFGGRTNNEQFF	TGTGCCAGTGCTTTCGGCGGGAGGACCAACAATGAGCAGTTCTTC
TRBD1	TRBV7-2	TRBJ1-5	NA	CASSLGGTGAQPQHF	TGTGCCAGCAGCTTAGGTGGGACAGGTGCTCAGCCCCAGCATTTT
TRBD2	TRBV2	TRBJ2-7	NA	CATLTSGGGEQYF	TGTGCCACCCTAACTAGCGGGGGCGGGGAGCAGTACTTC
NA	TRBV5-1	TRBJ2-5	NA	CASSLGGPGETQYF	TGCGCCAGCAGCTTGGGGGGGCCAGGAGAGACCCAGTACTTC
NA	TRBV15	TRBJ2-7	NA	CATSRDQGLGEQYF	TGTGCCACCAGCAGAGATCAGGGTTTGGGCGAGCAGTACTTC
NA	TRBV4-2	TRBJ1-1	NA	CASTSGKNTEAFF	TGTGCCAGCACCTCAGGCAAGAACACTGAAGCTTTCTTT
NA	TRBV7-6	TRBJ2-2	NA	CASSRSGDGELFF	TGTGCCAGCAGCCGGAGCGGCGACGGGGAGCTGTTTTTT
NA	TRBV27	TRBJ2-7	NA	CASSLRRGHGEQYF	TGTGCCAGCAGTCTACGGCGGGGGCATGGAGAGCAGTACTTC
TRBD2	TRBV11-2	TRBJ2-5	few	CASSLALAGGSGTQYF	TGTGCCAGCAGCTTAGCGTTAGCGGGGGGATCCGGTACCCAGTACTTC
TRBD1	TRBV5-4	TRBJ2-5	once	CASSLRTGAETQYF	TGTGCCAGCAGCCTCCGGACAGGGGCGGAGACCCAGTACTTC
TRBD1	TRBV6-5	TRBJ2-2	NA	CASSWDRDTGELFF	TGTGCCAGCAGTTGGGACAGAGACACCGGGGAGCTGTTTTTT
NA	TRBV6-1	TRBJ2-5	NA	CASSGQWRNQETQYF	TGTGCCAGTTCCGGACAGTGGAGGAACCAAGAGACCCAGTACTTC
NA	TRBV28	TRBJ2-1	few	CASSTPTGSEQFF	TGTGCCAGCAGTACACCCACAGGGTCTGAGCAGTTCTTC
NA	TRBV2	TRBJ1-6	NA	CASSWGPDGSPLHF	TGTGCCAGCAGTTGGGGGCCGGACGGTTCACCCCTCCACTTT
NA	TRBV27	TRBJ2-3	NA	CASSPIIRTGNTDTQYF	TGTGCCAGCAGTCCTATTATCCGTACAGGTAACACAGATACGCAGTATTTT
NA	TRBV7-9	TRBJ1-4	NA	CASSPLRINEKLFF	TGTGCCAGCAGCCCCTTGAGAATTAATGAAAAACTGTTTTTT
TRBD1	TRBV4-1	TRBJ1-1	NA	CASSHAGTGGMWTEASF	TGCGCCAGCAGCCATGCCGGGACAGGGGGCATGTGGACTGAAGCTTCCTTT
NA	TRBV29-1	TRBJ2-1	NA	CSVAASSYNEQFF	TGCAGCGTCGCAGCTAGCTCCTACAATGAGCAGTTCTTC
TRBD1	TRBV2	TRBJ1-2	NA	CATAAYSGQRIVYGYTF	TGTGCCACTGCAGCATACTCGGGACAGCGAATTGTCTATGGCTACACCTTC
TRBD2	TRBV2	TRBJ2-5	NA	CASSEGRLATQKTQYF	TGTGCCAGCAGCGAAGGGAGACTAGCAACGCAAAAGACCCAGTACTTC
NA	TRBV9	TRBJ2-1	NA	CASSVTNEQFF	TGTGCCAGCAGTGTGACTAATGAGCAGTTCTTC
NA	TRBV7-6	TRBJ2-5	NA	CASSTLGGGLGKTQYF	TGTGCCAGCAGCACTCTCGGCGGGGGCCTGGGGAAGACCCAGTACTTC
NA	TRBV5-4	TRBJ2-2	few	CASSLWQNTGELFF	TGTGCCAGCAGCTTGTGGCAGAACACCGGGGAGCTGTTTTTT